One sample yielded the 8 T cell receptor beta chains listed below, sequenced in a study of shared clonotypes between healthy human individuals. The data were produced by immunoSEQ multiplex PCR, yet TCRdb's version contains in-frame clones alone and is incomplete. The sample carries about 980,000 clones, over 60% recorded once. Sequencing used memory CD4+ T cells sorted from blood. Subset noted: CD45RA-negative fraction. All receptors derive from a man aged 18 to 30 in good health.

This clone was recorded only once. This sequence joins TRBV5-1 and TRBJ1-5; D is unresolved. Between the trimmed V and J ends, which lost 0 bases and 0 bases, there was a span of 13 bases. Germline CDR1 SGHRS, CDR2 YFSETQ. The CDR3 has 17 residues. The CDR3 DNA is TGCGCCAGCAGCTTGGGGACTGGGCTGACTAGCAATCAGCCCCAGCATTTT. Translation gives CASSLGTGLTSNQPQHF.

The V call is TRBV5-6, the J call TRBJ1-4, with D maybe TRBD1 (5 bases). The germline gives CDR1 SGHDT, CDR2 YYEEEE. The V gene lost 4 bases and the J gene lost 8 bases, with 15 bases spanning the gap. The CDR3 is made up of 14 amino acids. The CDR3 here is CASSRGTFGEKLFF. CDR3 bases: TGTGCCAGCAGCCGGGGGACGTTTGGGGAAAAACTGTTTTTT.

The CDR3 loop reads CASSYSSGVGKNIQYF. CDR3 sequence (DNA): TGTGCCAGCAGTTACTCGAGTGGGGTGGGCAAAAACATTCAGTACTTC. The rearrangement uses TRBV6-5 and TRBJ2-4; D unclear. There are 16 residues in the CDR3. CDR1 is MNHEY, CDR2 SVGAGI, per germline. V shed 0 bases and J shed 3 bases, with 12 bases lying between them.

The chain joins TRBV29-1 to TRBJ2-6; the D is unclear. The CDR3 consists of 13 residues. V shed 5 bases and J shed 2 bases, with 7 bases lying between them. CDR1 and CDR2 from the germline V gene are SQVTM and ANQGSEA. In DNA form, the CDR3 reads TGCAGCGTTTTAGTTGCTGGGGCCAACGTCCTGACTTTC. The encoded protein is CSVLVAGANVLTF.

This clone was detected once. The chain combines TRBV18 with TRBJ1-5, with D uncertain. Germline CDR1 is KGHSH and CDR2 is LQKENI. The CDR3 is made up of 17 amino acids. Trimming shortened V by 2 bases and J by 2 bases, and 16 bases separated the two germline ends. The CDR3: CASSPDQAGTGNQPQHF. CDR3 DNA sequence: TGTGCCAGCTCACCAGACCAGGCGGGAACTGGCAATCAGCCCCAGCATTTT.

The CDR3 loop reads CASSTVAADRPNTGELFF. In nucleotides, the CDR3 is TGTGCCAGCAGCACCGTGGCCGCCGACAGGCCGAACACCGGGGAGCTGTTTTTT. V and J are TRBV7-8 and TRBJ2-2, with a tentative D call TRBD1 (6 bases). The CDR3 loop spans 18 amino acids. Germline assignment: CDR1 SGHVS and CDR2 FQNEAQ. The V end was cut by 5 bases, the J end by 0 bases, with 19 bases between.

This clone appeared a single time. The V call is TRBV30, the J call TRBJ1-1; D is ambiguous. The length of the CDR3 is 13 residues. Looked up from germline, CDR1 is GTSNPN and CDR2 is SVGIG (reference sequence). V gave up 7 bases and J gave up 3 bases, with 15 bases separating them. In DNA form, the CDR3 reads TGTGCCTTCCGTCCGCAGGCCCACACTGAAGCTTTCTTT. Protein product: CAFRPQAHTEAFF.

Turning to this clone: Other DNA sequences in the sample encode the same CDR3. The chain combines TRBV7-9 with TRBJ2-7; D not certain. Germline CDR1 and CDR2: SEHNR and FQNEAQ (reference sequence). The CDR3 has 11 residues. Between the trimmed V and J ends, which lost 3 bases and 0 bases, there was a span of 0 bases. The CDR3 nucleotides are TGTGCCAGCAGCTTCTCCTACGAGCAGTACTTC. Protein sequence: CASSFSYEQYF. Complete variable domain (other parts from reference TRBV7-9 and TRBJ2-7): DTGVSQNPRHKITKRGQNVTFRCDPISEHNRLYWYRQTLGQGPEFLTYFQNEAQLEKSRLLSDRFSAERPKGSFSTLEIQRTEQGDSAMYLCASSFSYEQYFGPGTRLTVT.